Presented here are 24 T cell receptor beta chains from one specimen sequenced in a study of blood T cell repertoires in COVID-19. Here immunoSEQ multiplex PCR was the method, and the copy in TCRdb shows in-frame clones only, minus some. The sample has approximately 76,000 clones, around 83% seen once. Sequencing was carried out using peripheral blood. The receptor set was obtained from a man older than 75 with active or convalescent COVID-19.

J is TRBJ1-1 and V is TRBV30, with TRBD1 identical over 7 bases. Per germline, CDR1 GTSNPN and CDR2 SVGIG (reference sequence). Germline trimming cut 5 bases from V and 0 bases from J; bases unmatched to any gene: 3. The CDR3 totals 13 residues. CDR3 sequence reads: CAWWTGMNTEAFF. The CDR3 DNA follows: TGTGCCTGGTGGACAGGCATGAACACTGAAGCTTTCTTT.

The CDR3 bases are TGTGCCACCAGTGATGCGCAGACGGGTCGCACCGGGGAGCTGTTTTTT. Translated: CATSDAQTGRTGELFF. V is TRBV24-1 and J is TRBJ2-2; no clear D. Trimming stripped 3 bases from V and 4 bases from J, with 14 bases between. This CDR3 has 16 amino acids. CDR1 and CDR2 (germline): KGHDR, SFDVKD.

This clone showed up just once. CDR3 sequence reads: CASSLGRTTNTEAFF. DNA for the CDR3: TGTGCCAGCAGCTTGGGCAGAACGACGAACACTGAAGCTTTCTTT. The rearrangement links TRBV7-3 to TRBJ1-1; D is ambiguous. CDR1 and CDR2 (germline): SGHTA, FQGTGA. This CDR3 contains 15 residues. Trimming pared 3 bases from V and 1 base from J, leaving 12 bases between.

This clone has just a few counts. The chain employs TRBV14 and TRBJ2-3; possible D gene TRBD2, 5 bases. This CDR3 contains 17 residues. Germline V CDR1 and CDR2: SGHDN, FVKESK. V was clipped by 4 bases and J by 1 base, with 18 bases between them. Here the CDR3 DNA reads TGTGCCAGCAGCCTCACCCTGGGAGTGCGGGGCACAGATACGCAGTATTTT. Translated, it gives CASSLTLGVRGTDTQYF.

V is TRBV5-1 and J is TRBJ1-6; 7 nucleotides match TRBD1. This CDR3 has 15 amino acids. Trimming removed 4 bases from V and 5 bases from J; junction bases left unmatched: 6. Germline CDR1 is SGHRS and CDR2 is YFSETQ. This CDR3 is CASSTSGTDNSPLHF. DNA for the CDR3: TGCGCCAGCAGCACCTCCGGGACAGATAATTCACCCCTCCACTTT.

This clone showed up just once. This CDR3 is CASSLGLGGYNEQFF. In DNA, the CDR3 is TGCGCCAGCAGCTTAGGACTAGGAGGTTACAATGAGCAGTTCTTC. The chain employs TRBV5-1 and TRBJ2-1; TRBD2 matches 7 bases. The CDR3 contains 15 residues. Germline V gives CDR1 SGHRS, CDR2 YFSETQ. V lost 2 bases to trimming and J lost 4 bases; unmatched junction nucleotides: 6.

V gene TRBV28 combines with J gene TRBJ2-7; a possible D gene is TRBD2 (6 bases). CDR3 length: 16 amino acids. V lost 8 bases to trimming and J lost 1 base, with 21 bases between them. The germline V gene encodes CDR1 MDHEN and CDR2 SYDVKM. CDR3 residues: CASLPVRTTFSYEQYF. The CDR3 bases are TGTGCCAGCCTCCCGGTGAGGACTACCTTTTCCTACGAGCAGTACTTC.

V gene TRBV18 combines with J gene TRBJ2-3; possibly TRBD2 for D (6 bases). CDR1 is KGHSH, CDR2 LQKENI, per germline. The germline V and J ends were trimmed by 6 bases and 4 bases, with 17 bases remaining between them. The length of the CDR3 is 15 residues. CDR3: CASSRQGAGADTQYF. DNA of the CDR3: TGTGCCAGCTCCCGCCAGGGAGCGGGCGCAGATACGCAGTATTTT. Based on the CDR3 plus reference TRBV18 and TRBJ2-3, the full variable domain is NAGVMQNPRHLVRRRGQEARLRCSPMKGHSHVYWYRQLPEEGLKFMVYLQKENIIDESGMPKERFSAEFPKEGPSILRIQQVVRGDSAAYFCASSRQGAGADTQYFGPGTRLTVL.

This rearrangement joins TRBV29-1 to TRBJ1-2, with 9 bases aligning to TRBD1. The CDR3 length is 15 residues. V trimming: 1 base; J trimming: 7 bases; junction bases outside the gene matches: 10. Germline V gene data show CDR1 as SQVTM and CDR2 as ANQGSEA. In DNA form, the CDR3 reads TGCAGCGTTGAAGCCCGGGCACAGGGGGCGCTTGGCTACACCTTC. Its translation is CSVEARAQGALGYTF.

V and J are TRBV4-2 and TRBJ1-5; D gene ambiguous. V was clipped by 0 bases and J by 7 bases, with 7 bases between them. The CDR3 covers 13 residues. The germline gives CDR1 LGHNA, CDR2 YNFKEQ. CDR3 sequence reads: CASSQDTEQPQHF. CDR3 in DNA: TGTGCCAGCAGCCAAGATACAGAACAGCCCCAGCATTTT.

The V and J genes are TRBV9 and TRBJ2-5; D may be TRBD2 (6 bases). Trimming left V 4 bases short and J 5 bases short, with 21 bases between. CDR3 length equals 16 residues. Germline CDR1 is SGDLS and CDR2 is YYNGEE. The CDR3 DNA is TGTGCCAGCAGCCCCAACCCGGAGGGGAGGCGGGAGACCCAGTACTTC. Translating it yields CASSPNPEGRRETQYF.

In this sample, this clone turned up a few times. This chain links TRBV5-6 with TRBJ1-1, with TRBD1 matching 7 bases. CDR3 length equals 14 residues. The germline V gene encodes CDR1 SGHDT and CDR2 YYEEEE. The trim removed 0 bases at V and 4 bases at J, leaving 3 bases unmatched. The CDR3 DNA reads TGTGCCAGCAGCTTGGCAGGGGGAAGCACTGAAGCTTTCTTT. Translating it yields CASSLAGGSTEAFF.

This clone was seen only once. The CDR3 is CASTIVNDGSSGRAGGNIQYF. The CDR3 DNA sequence: TGTGCCAGCACCATAGTGAATGATGGGTCTAGCGGGAGGGCCGGGGGAAACATTCAGTACTTC. This chain joins TRBV13 and TRBJ2-4; the match to TRBD2 covers 12 bases. The J segment lost 6 bases and the V segment lost 7 bases, leaving 25 bases of the junction unmatched. Looked up from germline, CDR1 is PRHDT and CDR2 is FYEKMQ (reference sequence). The length of the CDR3 is 21 residues.

The CDR3 is CASSPGTGPFQPQHF. In DNA form, the CDR3 reads TGTGCCAGCAGTCCCGGGACAGGGCCTTTTCAGCCCCAGCATTTT. J is TRBJ1-5 and V is TRBV2, with 9 bases lining up with TRBD1. Trimming cost V 5 bases and J 6 bases; bases outside gene matches: 8. Germline V lookup: CDR1 SNHLY, CDR2 FYNNEI. The CDR3 covers 15 residues.

The genes are TRBV14 and TRBJ1-1; 10 bases are shared with TRBD1. Germline CDR1 reads SGHDN; CDR2 reads FVKESK. This CDR3 is 14 amino acids long. Losses at the gene ends were 4 bases for V and 4 bases for J; bases not matched to a gene: 3. For the CDR3, the DNA is TGTGCCAGCAGCCGGGACAGGGGCCTCACTGAAGCTTTCTTT. Protein sequence: CASSRDRGLTEAFF.

This chain links TRBV12-3 or TRBV12-4 with TRBJ2-1; a possible D gene is TRBD2 (5 bases). CDR3 size: 13 residues. Trimming shortened V by 6 bases and J by 10 bases, and 16 bases separated the two germline ends. The DNA of the CDR3 is TGTGCCAGCAGGCGGACTCGCGAGGGAGAGCAGTTCTTC. This sequence encodes CASRRTREGEQFF.

V gene TRBV18 combines with J gene TRBJ1-1; D perhaps matches TRBD1 (6 bases). Germline CDR1 KGHSH, CDR2 LQKENI. This CDR3 contains 15 residues. V shed 3 bases and J shed 2 bases, with 13 bases lying between them. DNA of the CDR3: TGTGCCAGCTCACCTAAGGGGGTGGGAAACACTGAAGCTTTCTTT. Translated, it gives CASSPKGVGNTEAFF.

The V gene is TRBV5-4, the J gene TRBJ1-1; 11 bases line up with TRBD1. In germline, CDR1 is SGHNT, CDR2 YYREEE (reference sequence). After removal of 4 bases from V and 4 bases from J, the junction contained 9 bases not matched to a gene. This CDR3 comprises 16 residues. In DNA form, the CDR3 reads TGTGCCAGCAGCCTCCTCACCGGGACAGGGGGCACTGAAGCTTTCTTT. Amino acid sequence: CASSLLTGTGGTEAFF. Full variable domain (remainder filled in from reference TRBV5-4 and TRBJ1-1): ETGVTQSPTHLIKTRGQQVTLRCSSQSGHNTVSWYQQALGQGPQFIFQYYREEENGRGNFPPRFSGLQFPNYSSELNVNALELDDSALYLCASSLLTGTGGTEAFFGQGTRLTVV.

This clone showed up just once. V gene TRBV19 combines with J gene TRBJ2-3; 10 nucleotides agree with TRBD1. There are 18 residues in the CDR3. The ends lost 6 bases at V and 6 bases at J; junction bases unmatched: 18. CDR1 is LNHDA, CDR2 SQIVND, per germline (reference sequence). As DNA, the CDR3 is TGTGCCAGTAGACTCACCCCGGGACAGGGGACCACAATCGATACGCAGTATTTT. Residues: CASRLTPGQGTTIDTQYF.

The chain combines TRBV11-2 with TRBJ2-3, with D possibly being TRBD2 (6 bases). V was trimmed by 2 bases and J by 1 base, leaving 13 bases between them. Germline lookup yields CDR1 SGHAT and CDR2 FQNNGV. There are 16 residues in the CDR3. CDR3 nucleotides: TGTGCCAGCAGCTTACTCGGGGACTGGCGCACAGATACGCAGTATTTT. It translates to CASSLLGDWRTDTQYF.

This clone was detected a few times. The V call is TRBV7-9, the J call TRBJ2-7; 9 positions match TRBD2. V lost 4 bases to trimming and J lost 1 base; unmatched junction nucleotides: 2. This CDR3 is 14 amino acids long. CDR1 is SEHNR and CDR2 is FQNEAQ in the germline V gene (reference sequence). The CDR3 DNA reads TGTGCCAGCAGCTCTAGCGGGACGTCCTACGAGCAGTACTTC. Its translation: CASSSSGTSYEQYF.

The chain links TRBV7-9 to TRBJ1-2; TRBD1 matches 10 bases. The junction had 9 bases not matched to a gene; V was cut back by 4 bases and J by 4 bases. Germline V CDR1 and CDR2: SEHNR, FQNEAQ (reference sequence). There are 16 residues in the CDR3. The DNA for the CDR3 is TGTGCCAGCAGCTCTACCGACGACAGGGGGCCCTATGGCTACACCTTC. Translation gives CASSSTDDRGPYGYTF.

The chain is built from TRBV7-3 and TRBJ2-1, with 13 bases that match TRBD2. CDR1 and CDR2 from the germline V gene are SGHTA and FQGTGA. The V segment lost 3 bases and the J segment 3 bases; nucleotides outside the gene matches: 8. The length of the CDR3 is 18 residues. The CDR3 DNA follows: TGTGCCAGCAGCTTTGACGGGACTAGCGGGGTGAACTACAATGAGCAGTTCTTC. It encodes CASSFDGTSGVNYNEQFF.

This clone was observed a single time. The chain carries TRBV6-5 and TRBJ1-5; maybe TRBD1 (6 bases). Trimming stripped 7 bases from V and 6 bases from J, with 13 bases between. The CDR3 sequence is 13 residues long. Germline V lookup: CDR1 MNHEY, CDR2 SVGAGI. DNA of the CDR3: TGTGCCAGCAACCGACAGGTTGGTCAGCCCCAGCATTTT. As protein: CASNRQVGQPQHF.